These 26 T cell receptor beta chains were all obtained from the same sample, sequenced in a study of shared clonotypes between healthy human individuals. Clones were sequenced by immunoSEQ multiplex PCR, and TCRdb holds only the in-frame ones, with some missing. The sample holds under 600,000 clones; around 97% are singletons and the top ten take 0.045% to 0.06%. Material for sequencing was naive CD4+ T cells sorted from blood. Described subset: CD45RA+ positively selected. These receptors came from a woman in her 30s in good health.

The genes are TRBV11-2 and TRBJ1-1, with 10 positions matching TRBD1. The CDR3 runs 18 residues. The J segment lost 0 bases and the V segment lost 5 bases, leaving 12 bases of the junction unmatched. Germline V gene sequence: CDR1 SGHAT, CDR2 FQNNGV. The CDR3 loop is CASSPFPGQGLMNTEAFF. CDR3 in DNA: TGTGCCAGCAGCCCCTTCCCGGGACAGGGGCTCATGAACACTGAAGCTTTCTTT.

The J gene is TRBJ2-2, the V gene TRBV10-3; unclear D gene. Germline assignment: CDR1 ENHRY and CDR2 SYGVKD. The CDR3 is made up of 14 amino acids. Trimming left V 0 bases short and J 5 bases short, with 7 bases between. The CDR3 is CAISESVLTGELFF. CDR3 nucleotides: TGTGCCATCAGTGAGTCGGTGTTAACCGGGGAGCTGTTTTTT.

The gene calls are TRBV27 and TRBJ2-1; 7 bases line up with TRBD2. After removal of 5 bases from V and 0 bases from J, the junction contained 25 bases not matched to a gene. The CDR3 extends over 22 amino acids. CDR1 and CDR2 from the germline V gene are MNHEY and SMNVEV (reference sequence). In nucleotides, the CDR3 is TGTGCCAGCAGTAGACCTATCGGTGGCGGGAGTCCCTCTGGGTACTCCTACAATGAGCAGTTCTTC. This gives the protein CASSRPIGGGSPSGYSYNEQFF.

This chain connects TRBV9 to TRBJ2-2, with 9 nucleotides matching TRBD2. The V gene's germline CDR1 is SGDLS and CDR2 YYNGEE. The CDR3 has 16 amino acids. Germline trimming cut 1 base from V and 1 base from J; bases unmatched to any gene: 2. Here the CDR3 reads CASSVPSGMNTGELFF. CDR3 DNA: TGTGCCAGCAGCGTACCTAGCGGGATGAACACCGGGGAGCTGTTTTTT.

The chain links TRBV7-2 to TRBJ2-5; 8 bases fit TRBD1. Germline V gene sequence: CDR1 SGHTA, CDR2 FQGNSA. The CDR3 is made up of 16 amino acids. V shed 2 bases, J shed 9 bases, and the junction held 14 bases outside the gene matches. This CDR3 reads CASSLQAGGRPGSQYF. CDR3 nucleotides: TGTGCCAGCAGCTTACAGGCAGGGGGCAGGCCGGGGTCCCAGTACTTC.

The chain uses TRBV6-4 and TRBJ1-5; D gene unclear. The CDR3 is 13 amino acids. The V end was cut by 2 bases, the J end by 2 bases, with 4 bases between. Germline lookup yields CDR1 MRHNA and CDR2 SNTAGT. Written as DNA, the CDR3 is TGTGCCAGCAGTGACCCGTGCAATCAGCCCCAGCATTTT. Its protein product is CASSDPCNQPQHF.

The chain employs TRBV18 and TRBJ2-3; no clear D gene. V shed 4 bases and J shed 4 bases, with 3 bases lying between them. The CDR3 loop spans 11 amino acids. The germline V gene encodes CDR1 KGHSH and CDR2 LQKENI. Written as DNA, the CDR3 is TGTGCCAGCTCACGCTCAGATACGCAGTATTTT. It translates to CASSRSDTQYF.

CDR3 DNA: TGTGCCAGCAGCTTCGGGCGGCTATATGGCTACACCTTC. Translation: CASSFGRLYGYTF. This rearrangement joins TRBV5-8 to TRBJ1-2; D uncertain. Trimming took 2 bases from V and 5 from J, leaving 10 bases between them. Germline assignment: CDR1 SGHTS and CDR2 YDEGEE. This CDR3 is 13 amino acids long.

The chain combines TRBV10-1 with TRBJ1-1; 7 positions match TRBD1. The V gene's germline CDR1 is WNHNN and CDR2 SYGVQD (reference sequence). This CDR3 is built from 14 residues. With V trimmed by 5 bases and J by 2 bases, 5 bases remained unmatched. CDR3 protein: CASSWDRRNTEAFF. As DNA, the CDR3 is TGCGCCAGCAGTTGGGACAGACGAAACACTGAAGCTTTCTTT.

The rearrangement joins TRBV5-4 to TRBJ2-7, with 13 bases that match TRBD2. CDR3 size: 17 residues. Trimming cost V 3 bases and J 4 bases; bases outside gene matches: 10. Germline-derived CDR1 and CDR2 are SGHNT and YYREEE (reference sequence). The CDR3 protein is CASSSRLGTSGNYEQYF. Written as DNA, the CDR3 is TGTGCCAGCAGCTCCCGGCTAGGGACTAGCGGGAATTACGAGCAGTACTTC.

The CDR3 DNA reads TGTGCCAGCAGTTCGAACCGGGGATCCTACAATGAGCAGTTCTTC. Its translation is CASSSNRGSYNEQFF. The chain is built from TRBV2 and TRBJ2-1; D might be TRBD2 (5 bases). CDR1 is SNHLY, CDR2 FYNNEI, per germline. The CDR3 is 15 amino acids. Trimming removed 5 bases at V and 1 base at J, with 12 bases between.

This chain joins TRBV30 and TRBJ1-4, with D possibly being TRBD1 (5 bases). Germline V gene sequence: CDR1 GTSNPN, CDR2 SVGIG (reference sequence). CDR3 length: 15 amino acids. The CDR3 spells CAWGYRDSKNEKLFF. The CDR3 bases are TGTGCTTGGGGGTACCGGGACTCCAAAAATGAAAAACTGTTTTTT.

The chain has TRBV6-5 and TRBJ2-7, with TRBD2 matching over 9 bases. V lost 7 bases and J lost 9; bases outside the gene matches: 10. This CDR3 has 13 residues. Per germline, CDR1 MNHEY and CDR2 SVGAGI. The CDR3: CASTSGTRKAQYF. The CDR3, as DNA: TGTGCCAGCACTAGCGGGACTCGGAAGGCGCAGTACTTC.

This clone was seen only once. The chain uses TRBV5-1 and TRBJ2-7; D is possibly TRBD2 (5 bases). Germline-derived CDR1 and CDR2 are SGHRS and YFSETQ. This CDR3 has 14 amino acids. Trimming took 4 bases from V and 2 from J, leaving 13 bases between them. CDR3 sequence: CASSGTSGPYEQYF. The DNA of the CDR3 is TGCGCCAGCAGCGGAACTAGTGGCCCCTACGAGCAGTACTTC.

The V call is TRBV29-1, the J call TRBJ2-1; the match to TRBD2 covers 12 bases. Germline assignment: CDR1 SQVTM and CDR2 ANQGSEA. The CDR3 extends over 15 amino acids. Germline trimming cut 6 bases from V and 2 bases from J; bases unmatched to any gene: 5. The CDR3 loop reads CSVVLAGGPYNEQFF. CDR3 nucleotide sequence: TGCAGCGTGGTACTAGCGGGAGGCCCCTACAATGAGCAGTTCTTC.

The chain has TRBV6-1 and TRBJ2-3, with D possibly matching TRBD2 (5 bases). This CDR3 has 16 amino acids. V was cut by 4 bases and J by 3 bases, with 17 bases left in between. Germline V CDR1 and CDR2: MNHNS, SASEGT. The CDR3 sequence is CASSALRARGTDTQYF. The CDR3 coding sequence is TGTGCCAGCAGTGCCTTGAGAGCTCGAGGGACAGATACGCAGTATTTT.

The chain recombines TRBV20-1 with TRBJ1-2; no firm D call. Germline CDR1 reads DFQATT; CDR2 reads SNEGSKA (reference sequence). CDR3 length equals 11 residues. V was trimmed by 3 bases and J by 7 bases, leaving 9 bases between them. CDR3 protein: CSASPDIGYTF. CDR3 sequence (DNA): TGCAGTGCTAGCCCAGACATTGGCTACACCTTC.

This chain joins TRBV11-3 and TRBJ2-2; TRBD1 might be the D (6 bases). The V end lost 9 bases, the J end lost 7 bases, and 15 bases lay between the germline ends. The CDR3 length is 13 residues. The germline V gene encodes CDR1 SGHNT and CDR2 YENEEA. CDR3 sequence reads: CARLIQGYGELFF. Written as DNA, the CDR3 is TGTGCCAGATTAATTCAGGGGTACGGGGAGCTGTTTTTT.

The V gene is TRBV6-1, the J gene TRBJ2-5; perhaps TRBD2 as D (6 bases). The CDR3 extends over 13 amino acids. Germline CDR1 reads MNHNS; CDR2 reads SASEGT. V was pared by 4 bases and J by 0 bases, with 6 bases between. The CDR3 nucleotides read TGTGCCAGCAGTGGGGGGGACCAAGAGACCCAGTACTTC. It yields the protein CASSGGDQETQYF.

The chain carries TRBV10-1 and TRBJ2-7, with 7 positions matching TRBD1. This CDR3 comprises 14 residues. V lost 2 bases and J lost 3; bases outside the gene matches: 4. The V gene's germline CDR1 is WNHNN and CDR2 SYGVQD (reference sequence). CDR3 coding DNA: TGCGCCAGCAGTGAGAACAGGGGAAACTACGAGCAGTACTTC. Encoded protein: CASSENRGNYEQYF.

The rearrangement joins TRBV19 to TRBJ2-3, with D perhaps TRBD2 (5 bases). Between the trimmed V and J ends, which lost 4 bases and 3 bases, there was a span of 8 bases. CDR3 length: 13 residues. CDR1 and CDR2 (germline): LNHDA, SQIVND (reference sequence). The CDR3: CASSKGGTDTQYF. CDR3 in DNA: TGTGCCAGTAGTAAGGGCGGGACAGATACGCAGTATTTT. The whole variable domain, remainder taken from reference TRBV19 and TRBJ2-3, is DGGITQSPKYLFRKEGQNVTLSCEQNLNHDAMYWYRQDPGQGLRLIYYSQIVNDFQKGDIAEGYSVSREKKESFPLTVTSAQKNPTAFYLCASSKGGTDTQYFGPGTRLTVL.

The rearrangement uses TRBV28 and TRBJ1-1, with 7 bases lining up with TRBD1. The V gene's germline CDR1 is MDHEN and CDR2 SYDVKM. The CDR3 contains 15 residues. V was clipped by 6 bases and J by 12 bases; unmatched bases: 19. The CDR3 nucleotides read TGTGCCAGCAGCCAAATCCGGGCAGGGGGTATCGAATCTTTCTTT. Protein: CASSQIRAGGIESFF. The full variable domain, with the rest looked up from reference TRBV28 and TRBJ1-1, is DVKVTQSSRYLVKRTGEKVFLECVQDMDHENMFWYRQDPGLGLRLIYFSYDVKMKEKGDIPEGYSVSREKKERFSLILESASTNQTSMYLCASSQIRAGGIESFFGQGTRLTVV.

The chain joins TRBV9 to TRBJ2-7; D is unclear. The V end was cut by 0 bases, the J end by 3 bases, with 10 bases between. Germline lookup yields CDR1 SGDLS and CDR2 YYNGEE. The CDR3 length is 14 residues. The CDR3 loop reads CASSVGSGIYEQYF. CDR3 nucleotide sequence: TGTGCCAGCAGCGTAGGTAGTGGGATCTACGAGCAGTACTTC.

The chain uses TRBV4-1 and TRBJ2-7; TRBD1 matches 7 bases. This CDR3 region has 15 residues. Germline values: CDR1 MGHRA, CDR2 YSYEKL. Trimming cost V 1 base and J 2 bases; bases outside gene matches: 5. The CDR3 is CASSQAATGTYEQYF. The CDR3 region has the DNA TGCGCCAGCAGCCAAGCCGCGACAGGGACCTACGAGCAGTACTTC.

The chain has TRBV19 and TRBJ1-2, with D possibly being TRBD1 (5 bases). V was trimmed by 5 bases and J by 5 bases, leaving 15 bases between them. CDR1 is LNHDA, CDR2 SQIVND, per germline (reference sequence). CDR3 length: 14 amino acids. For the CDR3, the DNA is TGTGCCAGTAGTCCTGGACCGGGGGGTTATGGCTACACCTTC. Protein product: CASSPGPGGYGYTF.

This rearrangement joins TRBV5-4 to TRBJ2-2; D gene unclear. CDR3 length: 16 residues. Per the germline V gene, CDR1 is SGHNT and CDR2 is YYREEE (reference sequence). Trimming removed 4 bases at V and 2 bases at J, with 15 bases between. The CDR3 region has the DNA TGTGCCAGCAGCCCCCTGGGCGGCTTTAACACCGGGGAGCTGTTTTTT. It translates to CASSPLGGFNTGELFF. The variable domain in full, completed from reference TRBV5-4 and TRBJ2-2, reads ETGVTQSPTHLIKTRGQQVTLRCSSQSGHNTVSWYQQALGQGPQFIFQYYREEENGRGNFPPRFSGLQFPNYSSELNVNALELDDSALYLCASSPLGGFNTGELFFGEGSRLTVL.